Given below is one T cell receptor (beta chain) in context. This sample stems from a study of chemoradiotherapy in HPV16-positive cancers. Across the study: Candidate HPV-specific clones and shared TCR motifs came from a couple of HPV16-positive patients.

Repertoires were sampled repeatedly during chemoradiotherapy. The protocol was immunoSEQ multiplex PCR, while the TCRdb copy is restricted to in-frame clones and leaves out a portion. The sample records about 32,000 clones, approximately 88% being singletons. CDR3 length equals 15 residues. Trimming removed 0 bases from V and 8 bases from J; junction bases left unmatched: 6. Germline CDR1 is SGHNT and CDR2 is YYREEE (reference sequence). The clonotype was recovered from a human donor with HPV-associated anogenital cancer. The starting material was blood, obtained from a patient who underwent chemoradiotherapy. The chain couples TRBV5-4 to TRBJ2-3, with 10 bases aligning to TRBD2. The CDR3 coding sequence is TGTGCCAGCAGCTTGGAGGGGACTAGCGTGGGTACGCAGTATTTT. This sequence encodes CASSLEGTSVGTQYF.